What follows is one T cell receptor beta chain and its context. This sample was included in a study of blood T cell repertoires in COVID-19. Overall study: Both acute and convalescent COVID-19 samples were obtained from the United States, Italy and Spain. PBMCs, B-cell-depleted T cells, or T cells provided the cDNA or gDNA that made up the material.

The length of the CDR3 is 12 residues. The germline V gene has CDR1 LNHDA and CDR2 SQIVND (reference sequence). V lost 3 bases, J lost 7 bases, and 10 bases lay in between. As originally analysed: Reference gene primer amplification gave nucleated cell count estimates. Only in-frame clones appear in the TCRdb table, and some are missing; sequencing was by immunoSEQ multiplex PCR. That table gives V, J and clone size, and the DNA gave D and trimming. The repertoire holds 95,000 to 150,000 clones, roughly 88% seen once, with 1.2% in the top ten. This chain joins TRBV19 and TRBJ2-7; TRBD2 is a possible D gene (5 bases). Material for sequencing was peripheral blood. This clonotype was sampled from a woman of 80 years or more with acute or convalescent COVID-19. This CDR3 is CASSIGRREQYF. The CDR3 DNA is TGTGCCAGTAGTATTGGACGGAGGGAGCAGTACTTC. Supplemented by reference TRBV19 and TRBJ2-7, the full variable domain reads DGGITQSPKYLFRKEGQNVTLSCEQNLNHDAMYWYRQDPGQGLRLIYYSQIVNDFQKGDIAEGYSVSREKKESFPLTVTSAQKNPTAFYLCASSIGRREQYFGPGTRLTVT.